This entry concerns a single T cell receptor beta chain. The specificity of this receptor is unknown. No per-base quality is available; no much larger clone lies one base away. Sorted unstimulated T cells and proliferating T cells recovered from mixed lymphocyte reactions were subjected to TCRbeta CDR3 sequencing. Fresh whole blood from approximately 9 HLA-typed healthy donors was used to isolate PBMCs. Unstimulated CD4+ regulatory T cells were FACS-sorted to map the origin of alloreactive clones. The data originate from a study of siplizumab effects on memory and regulatory T cells (dated by TCRdb to 2018 to 2020). In the study overall: The study looked at the effect of siplizumab, an anti-CD2 antibody, on alloreactive T-cell subsets in allogeneic mixed lymphocyte reactions made from human PBMCs.

Library construction relied on the immunoSEQ multiplex PCR assay. Each sample had some 10^5 TCR templates assayed by the deep sequencing platform. Genomic DNA extracted from sorted T cells was used for TCRbeta CDR3 sequencing. From the authors' description of their analysis: The R programming language was used for the clonal analysis of the TCRbeta CDR3 data. Unstimulated samples were compared with post-reaction CFSE-low samples to define alloreactive CD4+ and CD8+ clones. Alloreactive CD4+ clones were assigned to regulatory or non-regulatory origin by matching sequences to sorted unstimulated Treg and non-Treg repertoires. What TCRdb holds here is the immuneACCESS table cut down to in-frame rearrangements. Part of the clones is not present; checked against another copy, under half of the missing clones reflect an unresolved V gene, and the others are unexplained. V, J and clone size were drawn from that table, and D and trimming were deduced from the DNA. The sample has around 100,000 clones on record, 94% of them singletons. The ten top clones hold over 0.55% of the sample.

There are 15 amino acids in the CDR3, from cysteine to phenylalanine inclusive. The DNA shown is the 45-base CDR3, in frame from base 1. Germline trimming amounts to 3 bases on V and 6 bases on J, with 10 as the count of junction bases outside the gene matches. The germline V gene encodes CDR1 SGDLS and CDR2 YYNGEE. Points the paper makes about the study in general: Compared with memory T cells, unstimulated naive T cells appeared more diverse, and naive cells seemed to make a substantial contribution to the alloresponse. A naive or memory phenotype could not be assigned to roughly 75-97% of proliferating CD4+ or CD8+ clones. The suppressive function of proliferating Tregs from siplizumab cultures was not functionally confirmed. Siplizumab significantly lowered the cumulative frequency of alloreactive sequences that could be traced to unstimulated CD4+ memory T cells. Of the alloreactive CD4+ clones that could be mapped, the Treg-derived share averaged roughly 69% with siplizumab compared with around 25% in control reactions. Because sequences below about 10^-5 frequency were poorly captured, only a minor fraction of alloreactive clones could be mapped to unstimulated subsets.

The receptor was derived from a human donor in good health. Sequencing was carried out using Tregs sorted from blood. The rearranged chain carries TRBV9 and TRBJ2-7; 9 junctional bases match TRBD1. The DNA reads TGTGCCAGCAGCGAACTAGACAGGGGGTTAACCGAGCAGTACTTC. Translation gives CASSELDRGLTEQYF. Reference TRBV9 and TRBJ2-7 genes cover what lies past the CDR3, so the full variable domain is DSGVTQTPKHLITATGQRVTLRCSPRSGDLSVYWYQQSLDQGLQFLIQYYNGEERAKGNILERFSAQQFPDLHSELNLSSLELGDSALYFCASSELDRGLTEQYFGPGTRLTVT.